These 9 T cell receptor beta chains were all obtained from the same sample, sequenced in a study of T-cell reconstitution after alpha-beta-depleted transplantation in children (dated by TCRdb to the mid-2010s). This sample's treatment or condition label indicates: allogeneic hematopoietic cell transplantation with graft depleted of TCRalphabeta T cells and CD19 B cells. Libraries were prepared through PCR. Reads for this sample came from an Illumina HiSeq 2500. Molecular barcoding was employed in the preparation of TCR libraries, with unique molecular identifiers being used to normalize TCRbeta repertoire quantification. TCRdb reanalyzed the raw reads on its own, using fastp at Q25 for trimming and MiXCR for clone calling, and kept in-frame beta chains. Rows with a matching CDR3 protein are joined into one entry that keeps the most common DNA and genes. The sample has around 450,000 distinct CDR3 sequences on record, about 11% of them singletons. Approximately 2% of the sample is taken by the ten largest.

Material: PBMCs, obtained before TCRalphabeta/CD19-depleted stem cell transplant. The receptor source for this set is a child under 10 years old with inherited bone marrow failure, due to receive a stem cell transplant.

This clonotype was seen just once. The chain carries TRBV19 and TRBJ1-5; possible D gene TRBD1, 6 bases. V was pared by 4 bases and J by 0 bases, with 13 bases between. Germline CDR1 and CDR2: LNHDA and SQIVND (reference sequence). The CDR3 is 16 residues long. The CDR3 sequence: CASSNPEGVSNQPQHF. For the CDR3, the DNA is TGTGCCAGTAGTAATCCTGAGGGGGTTAGCAATCAGCCCCAGCATTTT.

At least ten counts were recorded for this clonotype. The chain combines TRBV11-2 with TRBJ2-5; 13 nucleotides match TRBD2. This CDR3 has 16 amino acids. Germline values: CDR1 SGHAT, CDR2 FQNNGV. V trimming: 4 bases; J trimming: 1 base; junction bases outside the gene matches: 3. The CDR3 DNA is TGTGCCAGCAGCTCCGGGACTAGCGGGGTCCAAGAGACCCAGTACTTC. It codes for CASSSGTSGVQETQYF.

V usage is TRBV20-1 and J usage is TRBJ2-7, with no clear D. Germline V CDR1 and CDR2: DFQATT, SNEGSKA (reference sequence). Deletions cut 0 bases from V and 3 bases from J, with 12 bases between. This CDR3 comprises 14 residues. The CDR3 nucleotides are TGCAGTGCTAGAGATCAGCTAGGATACTACGAGCAGTACTTC. It is translated as CSARDQLGYYEQYF.

This clonotype was detected many times. The chain is built from TRBV6-1 and TRBJ1-1; unclear D gene. Germline-derived CDR1 and CDR2 are MNHNS and SASEGT. This CDR3 region has 14 residues. Trimming cost V 9 bases and J 4 bases, with 18 bases left between them. The CDR3 region is CASPLIITGTEAFF. The CDR3 DNA reads TGTGCCAGTCCACTAATCATTACGGGCACTGAAGCTTTCTTT.

This clonotype was observed many times. The chain couples TRBV28 to TRBJ2-1; 9 bases line up with TRBD1. From germline, CDR1 is MDHEN and CDR2 SYDVKM. This CDR3 contains 16 residues. After removal of 5 bases from V and 2 bases from J, the junction contained 7 bases not matched to a gene. For the CDR3, the DNA is TGTGCCAGCAGTCAAACCACAGGGGGCCCCTACAATGAGCAGTTCTTC. Amino acid sequence: CASSQTTGGPYNEQFF.

This clonotype appeared a single time. The chain employs TRBV7-8 and TRBJ2-1; D possibly corresponds to TRBD2 (5 bases). The ends were cut back, 4 bases at V and 6 bases at J, with 16 bases in the middle. CDR1 and CDR2 (germline): SGHVS, FQNEAQ. The CDR3 runs 15 residues. CDR3 in DNA: TGTGCCAGCAGCTCCCCCGGTAGCGAAGGCAATGAGCAGTTCTTC. It encodes CASSSPGSEGNEQFF.

The chain uses TRBV4-3 and TRBJ1-4; 9 bases agree with TRBD1. V trimming: 4 bases; J trimming: 0 bases; junction bases outside the gene matches: 9. The CDR3 is 18 residues long. The germline V gene encodes CDR1 LGHNA and CDR2 YSLEER. DNA of the CDR3: TGCGCCAGCAGCCCGGGACAGGGAGCACCTGCAACTAATGAAAAACTGTTTTTT. Amino acids: CASSPGQGAPATNEKLFF.

This clonotype was seen at least ten times. The V and J genes are TRBV4-2 and TRBJ2-7, with D maybe TRBD2 (5 bases). Germline CDR1 and CDR2: LGHNA and YNFKEQ. The CDR3 runs to 15 residues. Trimming shortened V by 3 bases and J by 0 bases, and 12 bases separated the two germline ends. The CDR3 here is CASSHSIGGSYEQYF. The DNA for the CDR3 is TGTGCCAGCAGCCATTCGATCGGAGGCTCCTACGAGCAGTACTTC.

The sample holds a few counts of this clonotype. The chain couples TRBV13 to TRBJ1-1; the match to TRBD1 covers 8 bases. V trimming: 4 bases; J trimming: 4 bases; junction bases outside the gene matches: 5. The germline gives CDR1 PRHDT, CDR2 FYEKMQ (reference sequence). The CDR3 is made up of 14 amino acids. The CDR3 region has the DNA TGTGCCAGCAGCTCGACAGGGGTTTTCACTGAAGCTTTCTTT. Amino acids: CASSSTGVFTEAFF.